The 17 T cell receptor beta chains presented below share a single source sample, sequenced in a study of monozygotic twins with cystic fibrosis. TCRdb's table, derived via immunoSEQ multiplex PCR, lists solely in-frame clones and lacks some. The sample carries tens of thousands of clones, 95% to 98% recorded once. Sequenced: blood. The receptors derive from a girl aged 2 to 10 with cystic fibrosis.

The chain joins TRBV10-1 to TRBJ2-1, with 9 bases identical to TRBD2. CDR3 size: 16 residues. Germline assignment: CDR1 WNHNN and CDR2 SYGVQD (reference sequence). The V gene end was trimmed by 6 bases and the J gene end by 8 bases; junction bases not matched to a gene: 14. The CDR3 here is CASSKKAGGTGDEQFF. CDR3 DNA sequence: TGCGCCAGCAGCAAAAAAGCGGGAGGTACCGGAGATGAGCAGTTCTTC.

This sequence joins TRBV5-4 and TRBJ1-5; D not resolved. V was clipped by 4 bases and J by 9 bases, with 20 bases between them. Germline V gives CDR1 SGHNT, CDR2 YYREEE (reference sequence). The CDR3 totals 15 residues. The CDR3 reads CASSPYLKTFPPQHF. The CDR3 DNA reads TGTGCCAGCAGCCCTTACTTAAAGACGTTTCCGCCCCAGCATTTT. The full variable domain, rest sourced from reference TRBV5-4 and TRBJ1-5, is ETGVTQSPTHLIKTRGQQVTLRCSSQSGHNTVSWYQQALGQGPQFIFQYYREEENGRGNFPPRFSGLQFPNYSSELNVNALELDDSALYLCASSPYLKTFPPQHFGDGTRLSIL.

The chain uses TRBV6-5 and TRBJ2-2; D remains unclear. The CDR3 is 11 amino acids. In germline, CDR1 is MNHEY, CDR2 SVGAGI. V lost 1 base and J 8 bases, leaving 2 bases between the germline ends. The CDR3 loop is CASSYLGELFF. CDR3 DNA: TGTGCCAGCAGTTACTTAGGGGAGCTGTTTTTT.

The CDR3 protein is CASRPGTVVYEQYF. CDR3 nucleotides: TGTGCCAGCAGACCCGGGACTGTAGTCTACGAGCAGTACTTC. The chain employs TRBV27 and TRBJ2-7; D is perhaps TRBD2 (6 bases). This CDR3 is 14 amino acids long. CDR1 is MNHEY, CDR2 SMNVEV, per germline (reference sequence). Trimming removed 6 bases at V and 3 bases at J, with 15 bases between.

The rearrangement links TRBV9 to TRBJ2-1; 8 bases map to TRBD2. V shed 5 bases, J shed 0 bases, and the junction held 7 bases outside the gene matches. CDR1 is SGDLS and CDR2 is YYNGEE in the germline V gene. The CDR3 contains 16 residues. Written as DNA, the CDR3 is TGTGCCAGCAGTCGGGGACTAGACCGCTCCTACAATGAGCAGTTCTTC. Translated, it gives CASSRGLDRSYNEQFF.

The V and J genes are TRBV7-2 and TRBJ2-7, with D maybe TRBD2 (5 bases). Trimming took 11 bases from V and 6 from J, leaving 11 bases between them. Germline assignment: CDR1 SGHTA and CDR2 FQGNSA. This CDR3 has 10 residues. Written as DNA, the CDR3 is TGTGCCGGAGGCGGAGGCGAGCAGTACTTC. Amino acids: CAGGGGEQYF.

The CDR3 DNA follows: TGTGCCAGCATCCCACAGGGCCCTGGGGCCAACGTCCTGACTTTC. It translates to CASIPQGPGANVLTF. The V and J genes are TRBV2 and TRBJ2-6; D possibly corresponds to TRBD1 (6 bases). V lost 7 bases, J lost 2 bases, and 12 bases lay in between. CDR1 SNHLY and CDR2 FYNNEI come from the germline V gene. CDR3 length equals 15 residues.

This chain joins TRBV4-1 and TRBJ1-4, with D possibly being TRBD1 (5 bases). Germline assignment: CDR1 MGHRA and CDR2 YSYEKL. Trimming cost V 0 bases and J 8 bases, with 13 bases left between them. The CDR3 length is 15 residues. CDR3: CASSQEARAGEKLFF. CDR3 bases: TGCGCCAGCAGCCAAGAGGCCAGGGCAGGCGAAAAACTGTTTTTT.

The chain is built from TRBV5-8 and TRBJ1-4; D unclear. The CDR3 has 15 residues. The V and J ends lost 1 base and 3 bases respectively, with 10 bases between them. Germline V gives CDR1 SGHTS, CDR2 YDEGEE. This CDR3 reads CASSLRGRANEKLFF. The CDR3 DNA reads as TGTGCCAGCAGCTTGAGAGGGCGGGCTAATGAAAAACTGTTTTTT.

The CDR3 loop is CASSFRGLNEQYF. CDR3 sequence (DNA): TGTGCCAGCAGTTTCAGGGGGCTCAACGAGCAGTACTTC. The chain uses TRBV27 and TRBJ2-7; 8 positions agree with TRBD1. Germline V gene lookup returns CDR1 MNHEY and CDR2 SMNVEV (reference sequence). The ends lost 3 bases at V and 5 bases at J; junction bases unmatched: 3. This CDR3 comprises 13 residues.

The DNA of the CDR3 is TGTGCCAGCAGCTCGGCGCCCAACAATGAGCAGTTCTTC. It yields the protein CASSSAPNNEQFF. This chain connects TRBV7-7 to TRBJ2-1; D is undetermined. The germline gives CDR1 SSHAT, CDR2 FNYEAQ (reference sequence). The ends were cut back, 4 bases at V and 5 bases at J, with 9 bases in the middle. This CDR3 is built from 13 residues.

This sequence joins TRBV18 and TRBJ1-2; 8 positions match TRBD1. The CDR3 has 17 amino acids. CDR1 is KGHSH, CDR2 LQKENI, per germline. V dropped 1 base and J dropped 3; count of bases not matched to a gene: 10. CDR3 DNA sequence: TGTGCCAGCTCACCACTTGGACAGGGTCTTATCGACTATGGCTACACCTTC. Translated, it gives CASSPLGQGLIDYGYTF.

The chain carries TRBV7-6 and TRBJ2-1; perhaps TRBD1 as D (6 bases). Germline CDR1 SGHVS, CDR2 FNYEAQ. Trimming shortened V by 5 bases and J by 2 bases, and 16 bases separated the two germline ends. The CDR3 is made up of 16 amino acids. CDR3 in amino acids: CASSPRDTGTYNEQFF. In DNA, the CDR3 is TGTGCCAGCAGCCCCCGGGACACGGGTACCTACAATGAGCAGTTCTTC.

The genes are TRBV4-1 and TRBJ1-1; the D gene is possibly TRBD1 (5 bases). The CDR3 runs 15 residues. Trimming stripped 4 bases from V and 5 bases from J, with 17 bases between. Looked up from germline, CDR1 is MGHRA and CDR2 is YSYEKL. In DNA, the CDR3 is TGCGCCAGCAGCCCTCGAGGACAAGCGGATACTGAAGCTTTCTTT. Encoded protein: CASSPRGQADTEAFF.

J is TRBJ2-3 and V is TRBV10-3; 9 bases map to TRBD1. This CDR3 spans 15 amino acids. In germline, CDR1 is ENHRY, CDR2 SYGVKD. Trimming cost V 3 bases and J 4 bases; bases outside gene matches: 5. CDR3 protein: CAISDPTGGADTQYF. DNA for the CDR3: TGTGCCATCAGTGATCCTACAGGGGGCGCAGATACGCAGTATTTT.

This clone was recorded only once. The CDR3 sequence is CASPPGQGHYEQYF. The DNA for the CDR3 is TGCGCCAGCCCCCCGGGACAGGGTCACTACGAGCAGTACTTC. The J gene is TRBJ2-7, the V gene TRBV5-1; 9 bases agree with TRBD1. The CDR3 is made up of 14 amino acids. V dropped 7 bases and J dropped 3; count of bases not matched to a gene: 8. The germline gives CDR1 SGHRS, CDR2 YFSETQ.

This chain links TRBV6-4 with TRBJ2-7; 10 positions agree with TRBD2. Germline loops: CDR1 MRHNA, CDR2 SNTAGT. The CDR3 is 16 residues long. V lost 8 bases and J lost 6; bases outside the gene matches: 16. The CDR3: CASRDSKREGSSEQYF. CDR3 coding DNA: TGTGCCAGCCGCGACTCAAAGCGGGAGGGTTCGTCCGAGCAGTACTTC.